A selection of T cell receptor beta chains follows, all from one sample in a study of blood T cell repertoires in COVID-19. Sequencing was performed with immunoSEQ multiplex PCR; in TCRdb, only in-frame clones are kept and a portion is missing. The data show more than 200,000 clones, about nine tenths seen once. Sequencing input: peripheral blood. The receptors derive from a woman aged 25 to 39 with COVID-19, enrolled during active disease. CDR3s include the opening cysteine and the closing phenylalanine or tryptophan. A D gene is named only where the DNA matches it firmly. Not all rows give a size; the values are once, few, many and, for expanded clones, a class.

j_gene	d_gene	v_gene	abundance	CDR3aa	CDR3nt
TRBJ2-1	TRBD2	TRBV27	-	CASSPGEGPYNEQFF	TGTGCCAGCAGTCCGGGGGAGGGGCCCTACAATGAGCAGTTCTTC
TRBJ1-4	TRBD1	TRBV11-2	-	CASSSLRGHEKLFF	TGTGCCAGCAGCTCCCTCAGGGGGCATGAAAAACTGTTTTTT
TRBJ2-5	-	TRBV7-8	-	CASSLGVSQTQYF	TGTGCCAGCAGCTTAGGTGTTAGCCAGACCCAGTACTTC
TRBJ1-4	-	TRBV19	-	CASSFAPLGWGLTNEKLFF	TGTGCCAGTAGTTTTGCTCCCCTGGGGTGGGGCTTGACTAATGAAAAACTGTTTTTT
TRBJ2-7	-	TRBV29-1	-	CSVQRTASYEQYF	TGCAGCGTTCAGCGGACAGCATCCTACGAGCAGTACTTC
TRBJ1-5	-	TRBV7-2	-	CASSLSMYSSNQPQHF	TGTGCCAGCAGCTTATCTATGTACAGTTCGAATCAGCCCCAGCATTTT
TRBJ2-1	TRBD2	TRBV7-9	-	CASRLNWGRAYNEQFF	TGTGCCAGCAGGCTTAACTGGGGGAGGGCCTACAATGAGCAGTTCTTC
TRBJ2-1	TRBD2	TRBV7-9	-	CASSLLAGEYNEQFF	TGTGCCAGCAGCTTACTAGCGGGAGAGTACAATGAGCAGTTCTTC
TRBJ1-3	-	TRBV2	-	CASNQGSGNTIYF	TGTGCCAGCAATCAGGGTTCTGGAAACACCATATATTTT
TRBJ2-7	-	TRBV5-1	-	CASSLQPGGYQAYEQYF	TGCGCCAGCAGCTTGCAGCCCGGTGGCTATCAGGCTTACGAGCAGTACTTC
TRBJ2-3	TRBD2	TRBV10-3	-	CATRTSGGVTDTQYF	TGTGCCACCAGGACTAGCGGGGGGGTCACAGATACGCAGTATTTT
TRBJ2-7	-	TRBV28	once	CASSAPGASYEQYF	TGTGCCAGCAGTGCCCCTGGGGCCAGCTACGAGCAGTACTTC
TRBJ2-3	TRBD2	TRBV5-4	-	CASSVGTSASTDTQYF	TGTGCCAGCAGCGTCGGGACTAGCGCGAGCACAGATACGCAGTATTTT
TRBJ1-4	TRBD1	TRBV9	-	CASSTRPDRGAEEKLFF	TGTGCCAGCAGCACGAGACCCGACAGGGGTGCGGAGGAAAAACTGTTTTTT
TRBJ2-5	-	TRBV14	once	CASSQDRSRVVQETQYF	TGTGCCAGCAGCCAAGATCGGAGCAGGGTAGTCCAAGAGACCCAGTACTTC
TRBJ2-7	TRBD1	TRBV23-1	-	CERNRGLSYEQYF	TGTGAGCGAAACAGGGGATTGTCCTACGAGCAGTACTTC
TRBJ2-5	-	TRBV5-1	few	CASSSLGGDQETQYF	TGCGCCAGCAGCTCACTTGGCGGTGACCAAGAGACCCAGTACTTC
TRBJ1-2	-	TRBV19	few	CASSFVHPGLSYGYTF	TGTGCCAGTAGTTTTGTCCACCCAGGGCTGAGCTATGGCTACACCTTC
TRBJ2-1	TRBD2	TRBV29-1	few	CSAPAGGGRLNEQFF	TGCAGCGCCCCAGCCGGCGGGGGGCGGCTCAATGAGCAGTTCTTC
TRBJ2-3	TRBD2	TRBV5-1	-	CASSLGSGTVTDTQYF	TGCGCCAGCAGCTTGGGGAGCGGGACCGTCACAGATACGCAGTATTTT
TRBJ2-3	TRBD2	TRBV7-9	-	CASSPTSGSTDTQYF	TGTGCCAGCAGCCCTACTAGCGGATCCACAGATACGCAGTATTTT
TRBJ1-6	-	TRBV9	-	CASSRLGGMGFSPLHF	TGTGCCAGCAGCCGACTCGGAGGGATGGGGTTTTCACCCCTCCACTTT
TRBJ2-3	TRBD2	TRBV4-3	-	CASSQDYPGGGTDTQYF	TGCGCCAGCAGCCAAGATTATCCGGGAGGCGGAACAGATACGCAGTATTTT
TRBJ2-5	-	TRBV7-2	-	CASSLDAGQETQYF	TGTGCCAGCAGCTTAGATGCGGGGCAAGAGACCCAGTACTTC
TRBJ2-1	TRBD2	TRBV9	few	CASSEPKTSGRRRGEQFF	TGTGCCAGCAGCGAGCCCAAGACTAGCGGGAGACGTAGGGGTGAGCAGTTCTTC
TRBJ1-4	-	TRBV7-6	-	CASSLVGRDGGEKLFF	TGTGCCAGCAGCTTAGTGGGGAGGGACGGAGGTGAAAAACTGTTTTTT
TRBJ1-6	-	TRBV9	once	CASSSGAGNNSPLHF	TGTGCCAGCAGCTCTGGGGCGGGGAATAATTCACCCCTCCACTTT
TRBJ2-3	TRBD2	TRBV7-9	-	CASSLELSLAGRTDTQYF	TGTGCCAGCAGCTTAGAGCTATCCCTAGCGGGGCGCACAGATACGCAGTATTTT
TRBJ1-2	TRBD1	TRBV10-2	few	CASSGDRDGYGYTF	TGCGCCAGCAGTGGGGACAGGGATGGATATGGCTACACCTTC
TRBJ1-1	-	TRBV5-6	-	CASSLAVAGKAFF	TGTGCCAGCAGCTTGGCCGTGGCAGGGAAAGCTTTCTTT
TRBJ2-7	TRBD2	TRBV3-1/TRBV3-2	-	CASSQGWASGVYEQYF	TGTGCCAGCAGCCAAGGATGGGCTAGCGGGGTTTACGAGCAGTACTTC
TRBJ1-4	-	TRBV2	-	CASSEAGGANEKLFF	TGTGCCAGCAGTGAAGCCGGGGGAGCTAATGAAAAACTGTTTTTT
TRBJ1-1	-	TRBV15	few	CATSRDRRAEAFF	TGTGCCACCAGCAGAGATCGGAGGGCTGAAGCTTTCTTT
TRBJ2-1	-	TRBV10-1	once	CASSRPSGNEQFF	TGCGCCAGCAGTAGACCCTCAGGGAATGAGCAGTTCTTC
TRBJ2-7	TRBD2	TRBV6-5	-	CASSYLGGNEQYF	TGTGCCAGCAGTTACCTGGGAGGGAACGAGCAGTACTTC
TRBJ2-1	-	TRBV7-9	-	CASSQTYRVNEQFF	TGTGCCAGCAGCCAAACCTACCGAGTGAATGAGCAGTTCTTC
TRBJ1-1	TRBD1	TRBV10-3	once	CAISTGGGNTEAFF	TGTGCCATCAGTACAGGGGGCGGGAACACTGAAGCTTTCTTT
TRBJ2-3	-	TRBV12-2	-	CASRFTALGTQYF	TGTGCAAGTCGCTTTACCGCCCTAGGTACGCAGTATTTT
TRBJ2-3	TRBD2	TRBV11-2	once	CASSGTSGRAKLGF	TGTGCCAGCAGCGGGACTAGCGGGAGGGCCAAGCTAGGGTTT
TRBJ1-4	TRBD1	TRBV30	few	CAWRGDRGNEKLFF	TGTGCCTGGAGGGGAGACAGGGGGAATGAAAAACTGTTTTTT
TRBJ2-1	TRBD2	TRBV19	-	CASSFLRSSGRANEQFF	TGTGCCAGTAGTTTTCTCCGCAGTAGCGGGAGGGCTAATGAGCAGTTCTTC
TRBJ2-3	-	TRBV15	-	CATSFGRILRTDTQYF	TGTGCCACCAGCTTCGGTAGGATTTTGAGGACAGATACGCAGTATTTT
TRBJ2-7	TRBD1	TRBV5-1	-	CASSAGTGGYEQYF	TGCGCCAGCAGCGCAGGGACAGGGGGCTACGAGCAGTACTTC